This T cell receptor beta chain emerged from a study of graft-versus-host responses after intestinal transplantation. Study-level background: Transplant recipients had multivisceral, liver-intestinal, or isolated intestinal grafts. General study points: Among circulating GvH clones, peak levels were associated with early post-transplant declines in HvG clones.

The method was immunoSEQ multiplex PCR; TCRdb's version includes in-frame clones alone and lacks a portion of them. The sample records some 92,000 clones, around 90% being singletons. Points on this clone: Its antigen remains unidentified.

V lost 5 bases to trimming and J lost 1 base; unmatched junction nucleotides: 8. The CDR3 is 15 amino acids. The V gene's germline CDR1 is GTSNPN and CDR2 SVGIG (reference sequence). The clonotype originates from a human donor who received an intestinal transplant. The specimen was unstimulated CD4+ T cells sorted from spleen or lymph node cells, collected before intestinal transplant. The V and J genes are TRBV30 and TRBJ1-1, with TRBD1 matching 9 bases. This CDR3 reads CAWSRRDRANTEAFF. The CDR3 coding sequence is TGTGCCTGGTCCAGGAGGGACAGGGCGAACACTGAAGCTTTCTTT.